Following are 5 T cell receptor beta chains from one sample sequenced in a study of T cell repertoires in cytomegalovirus infection (dated by TCRdb to between 2017 and 2020). Instrument used: Illumina HiSeq 1500. Clones were called with MiXCR by TCRdb after fastp trimmed the public reads at Q25, and only in-frame beta chains were retained. Merged by CDR3 protein, the rows form single entries marked with the most common genes and DNA. Counted in this sample were about 190,000 distinct CDR3 sequences; roughly 9.8% of them appeared once. Jointly, the top ten make up about 4.6% of the sample. Sequencing was done on a sample of PBMCs. The source is a human donor in good health (CMV status not recorded). Some clones in this sample may be carry-over from other donors' samples.

The CDR3 DNA follows: TGTGCCAGCAGTTACGTCGCGGGGGGGCCGTTGGGAGGTCGCAATGAGCAGTTCTTC. Protein sequence: CASSYVAGGPLGGRNEQFF. The chain carries TRBV6-2 or TRBV6-3 and TRBJ2-1; 9 nucleotides align to TRBD2. CDR1 and CDR2 from the germline V gene are MNHEY and SVGEGT. This CDR3 region has 19 residues. The trim removed 2 bases at V and 6 bases at J, leaving 17 bases unmatched.

This clonotype was found a few times. The V and J genes are TRBV12-3 or TRBV12-4 and TRBJ2-7; 7 nucleotides align to TRBD2. Trimming cost V 3 bases and J 0 bases; bases outside gene matches: 2. There are 14 residues in the CDR3. The CDR3 nucleotides are TGTGCCAGCAGTTTGAGCGGGGACTCCTACGAGCAGTACTTC. Its protein product is CASSLSGDSYEQYF.

In this sample, this clonotype turned up many times. The V gene is TRBV9, the J gene TRBJ1-5; no clear D. The CDR3 runs 14 residues. Trimming removed 0 bases at V and 7 bases at J, with 11 bases between. Per the germline V gene, CDR1 is SGDLS and CDR2 is YYNGEE. The CDR3 sequence is CASSVGVLGQPQHF. In DNA, the CDR3 is TGTGCCAGCAGCGTAGGGGTCCTCGGGCAGCCCCAGCATTTT. Supplemented by reference TRBV9 and TRBJ1-5, the full variable domain reads DSGVTQTPKHLITATGQRVTLRCSPRSGDLSVYWYQQSLDQGLQFLIQYYNGEERAKGNILERFSAQQFPDLHSELNLSSLELGDSALYFCASSVGVLGQPQHFGDGTRLSIL.

This clonotype has a handful of counts. The chain employs TRBV28 and TRBJ1-1; D gene unclear. The CDR3 consists of 13 residues. The germline CDR1 and CDR2 sequences are MDHEN and SYDVKM. Trimming left V 3 bases short and J 5 bases short, with 10 bases between. The CDR3 DNA is TGTGCCAGCAGTTTGGGAGGGATGACTGAAGCTTTCTTT. Protein product: CASSLGGMTEAFF.

The chain carries TRBV7-2 and TRBJ2-7, with a tentative D call TRBD1 (6 bases). Trimming took off 5 bases at V and 1 base at J, with 9 bases between the two ends. The CDR3 is 13 amino acids. Germline CDR1 and CDR2: SGHTA and FQGNSA. The CDR3 DNA sequence: TGTGCCAGCAGCGCAGACAGGTCCTACGAGCAGTACTTC. It is translated as CASSADRSYEQYF.